This T cell receptor beta chain was captured in a study of shared clonotypes between healthy human individuals. Study-wide points: Among the subsets, naive ones generally showed larger estimated richness than memory ones.

CDR1 LNHDA and CDR2 SQIVND come from the germline V gene (reference sequence). The CDR3 runs 13 residues. Trimming removed 7 bases at V and 6 bases at J, with 15 bases between. For this clone: Its antigen is unidentified.

Profiling relied on immunoSEQ multiplex PCR, and the TCRdb table lists in-frame clones only, not all of them. Of under 1,100,000 clones in the sample, roughly 75% are singletons; the top ten hold 1.5%. The TCR was taken from a man aged 18 to 29 in good health. This chain connects TRBV19 to TRBJ2-5, with D unresolved. The specimen sequenced was memory CD4+ T cells sorted from blood. Subset denoted: CD45RA-negative fraction. Here the CDR3 reads CASTPGDTKTQYF. DNA of the CDR3: TGTGCCAGTACCCCGGGTGACACGAAGACCCAGTACTTC.